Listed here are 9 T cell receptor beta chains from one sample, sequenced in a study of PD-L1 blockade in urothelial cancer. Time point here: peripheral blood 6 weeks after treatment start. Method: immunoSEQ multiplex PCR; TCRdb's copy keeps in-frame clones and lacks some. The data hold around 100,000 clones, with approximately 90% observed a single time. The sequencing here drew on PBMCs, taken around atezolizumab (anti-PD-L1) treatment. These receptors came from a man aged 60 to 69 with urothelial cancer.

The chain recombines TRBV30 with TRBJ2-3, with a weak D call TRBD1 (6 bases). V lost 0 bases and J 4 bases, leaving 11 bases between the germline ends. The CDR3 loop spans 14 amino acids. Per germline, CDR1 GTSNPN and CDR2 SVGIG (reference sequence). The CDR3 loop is CAWSVGTRADTQYF. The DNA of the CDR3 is TGTGCCTGGAGTGTAGGGACAAGGGCAGATACGCAGTATTTT.

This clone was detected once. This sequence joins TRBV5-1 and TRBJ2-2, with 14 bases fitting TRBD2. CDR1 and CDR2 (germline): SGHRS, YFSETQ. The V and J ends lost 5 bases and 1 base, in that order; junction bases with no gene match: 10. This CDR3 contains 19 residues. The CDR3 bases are TGCGCCAGCAGGTTGCCGGGACTAGCGGGGGCCTTGAACACCGGGGAGCTGTTTTTT. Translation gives CASRLPGLAGALNTGELFF.

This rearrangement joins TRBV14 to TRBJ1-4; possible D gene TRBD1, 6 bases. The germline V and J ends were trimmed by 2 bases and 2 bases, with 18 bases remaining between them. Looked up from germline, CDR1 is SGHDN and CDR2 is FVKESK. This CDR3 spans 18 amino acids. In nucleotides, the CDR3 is TGTGCCAGCAGCCAAAAGGGGAACAGGGACGATACTAATGAAAAACTGTTTTTT. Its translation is CASSQKGNRDDTNEKLFF.

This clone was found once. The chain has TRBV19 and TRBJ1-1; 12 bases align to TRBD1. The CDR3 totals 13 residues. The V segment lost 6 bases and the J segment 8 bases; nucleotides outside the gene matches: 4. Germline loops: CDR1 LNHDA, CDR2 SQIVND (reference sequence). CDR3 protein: CASRGTGGMEAFF. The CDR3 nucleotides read TGTGCCAGTAGGGGGACAGGGGGCATGGAAGCTTTCTTT.

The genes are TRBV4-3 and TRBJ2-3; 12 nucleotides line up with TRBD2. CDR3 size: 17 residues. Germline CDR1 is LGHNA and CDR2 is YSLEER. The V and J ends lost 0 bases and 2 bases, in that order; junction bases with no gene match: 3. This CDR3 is CASSQELAGGPTDTQYF. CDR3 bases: TGCGCCAGCAGCCAAGAACTAGCGGGAGGCCCCACAGATACGCAGTATTTT.

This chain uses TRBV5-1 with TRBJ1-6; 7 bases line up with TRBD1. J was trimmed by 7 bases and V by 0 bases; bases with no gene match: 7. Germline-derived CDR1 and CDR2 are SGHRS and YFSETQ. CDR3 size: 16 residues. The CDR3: CASSLARDRTNSPLHF. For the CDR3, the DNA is TGCGCCAGCAGCTTGGCTCGGGACAGAACCAATTCACCCCTCCACTTT.

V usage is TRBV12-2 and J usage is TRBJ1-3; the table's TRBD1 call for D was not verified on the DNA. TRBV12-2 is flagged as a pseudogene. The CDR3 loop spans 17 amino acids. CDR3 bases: TGTGCAAGTCGCTTAGGGACAGGGGGATTCTCTGGAAACACCATATATTTT. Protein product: CASRLGTGGFSGNTIYF.

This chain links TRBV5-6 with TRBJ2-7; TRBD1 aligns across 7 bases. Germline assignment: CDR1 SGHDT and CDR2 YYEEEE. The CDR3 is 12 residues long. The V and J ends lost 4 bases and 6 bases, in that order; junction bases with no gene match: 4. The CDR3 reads CASSTGTAEQYF. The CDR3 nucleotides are TGTGCCAGCAGCACTGGGACAGCCGAGCAGTACTTC.

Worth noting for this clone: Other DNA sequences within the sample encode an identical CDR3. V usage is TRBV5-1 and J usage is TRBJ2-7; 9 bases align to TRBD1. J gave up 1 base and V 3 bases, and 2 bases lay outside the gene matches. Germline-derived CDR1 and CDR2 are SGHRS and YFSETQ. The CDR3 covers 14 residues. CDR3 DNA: TGCGCCAGCAGCTCAGGGACAGGGTCCTACGAGCAGTACTTC. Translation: CASSSGTGSYEQYF.